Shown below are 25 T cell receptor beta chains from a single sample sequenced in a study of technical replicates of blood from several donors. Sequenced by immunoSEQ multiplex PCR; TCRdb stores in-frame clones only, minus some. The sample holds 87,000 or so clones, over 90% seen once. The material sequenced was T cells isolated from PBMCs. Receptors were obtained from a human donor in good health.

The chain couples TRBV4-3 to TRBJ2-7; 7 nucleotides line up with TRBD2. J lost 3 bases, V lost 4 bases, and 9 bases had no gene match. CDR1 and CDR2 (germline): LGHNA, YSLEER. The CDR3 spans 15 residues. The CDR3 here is CASSPLRTSFYEQYF. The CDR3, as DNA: TGCGCCAGCAGCCCACTACGGACTAGTTTCTACGAGCAGTACTTC.

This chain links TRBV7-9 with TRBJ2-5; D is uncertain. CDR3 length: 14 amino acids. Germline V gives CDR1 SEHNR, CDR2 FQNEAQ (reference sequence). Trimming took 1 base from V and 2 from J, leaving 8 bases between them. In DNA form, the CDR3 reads TGTGCCAGCAGCTTAGGGTTAGCTCAAGAGACCCAGTACTTC. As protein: CASSLGLAQETQYF. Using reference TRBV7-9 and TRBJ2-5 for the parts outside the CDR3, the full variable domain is DTGVSQNPRHKITKRGQNVTFRCDPISEHNRLYWYRQTLGQGPEFLTYFQNEAQLEKSRLLSDRFSAERPKGSFSTLEIQRTEQGDSAMYLCASSLGLAQETQYFGPGTRLLVL.

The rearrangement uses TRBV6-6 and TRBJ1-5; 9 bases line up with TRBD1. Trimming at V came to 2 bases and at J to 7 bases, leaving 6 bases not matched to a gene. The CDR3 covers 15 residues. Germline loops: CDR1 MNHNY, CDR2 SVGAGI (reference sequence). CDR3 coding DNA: TGTGCCAGCAGTTACACGGGACAGGGCTACCAGCCCCAGCATTTT. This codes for CASSYTGQGYQPQHF.

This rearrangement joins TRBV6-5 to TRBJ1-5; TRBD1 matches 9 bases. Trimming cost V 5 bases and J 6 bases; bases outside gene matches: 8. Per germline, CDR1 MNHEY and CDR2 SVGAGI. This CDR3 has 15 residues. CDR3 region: CASSTDRGGGQPQHF. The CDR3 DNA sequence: TGTGCCAGCAGTACGGACAGGGGAGGGGGTCAGCCCCAGCATTTT.

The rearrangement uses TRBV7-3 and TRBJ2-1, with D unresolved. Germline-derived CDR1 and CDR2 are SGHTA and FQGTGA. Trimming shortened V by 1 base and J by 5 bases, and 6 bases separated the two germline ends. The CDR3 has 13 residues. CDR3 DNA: TGTGCCAGCAGCTTAAATAGCCACAATGAGCAGTTCTTC. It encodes CASSLNSHNEQFF.

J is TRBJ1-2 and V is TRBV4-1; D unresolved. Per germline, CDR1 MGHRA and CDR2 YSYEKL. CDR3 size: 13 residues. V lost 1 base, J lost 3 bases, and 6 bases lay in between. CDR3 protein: CASSQVADYGYTF. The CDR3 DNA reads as TGCGCCAGCAGCCAAGTGGCAGACTATGGCTACACCTTC.

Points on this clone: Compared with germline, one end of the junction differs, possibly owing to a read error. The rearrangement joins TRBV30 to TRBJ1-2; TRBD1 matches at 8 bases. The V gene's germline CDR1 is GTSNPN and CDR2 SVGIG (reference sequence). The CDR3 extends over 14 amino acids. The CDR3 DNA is TGTGCCTGGAGTGAAAGGATACGAGACAGGGGCTGCACCTTC. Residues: CAWSERIRDRGCTF.

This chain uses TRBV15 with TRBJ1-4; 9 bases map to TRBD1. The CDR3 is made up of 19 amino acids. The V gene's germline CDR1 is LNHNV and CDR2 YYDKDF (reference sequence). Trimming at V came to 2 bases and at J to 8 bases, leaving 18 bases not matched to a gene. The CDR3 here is CATSRPPRTGALGEEKLFF. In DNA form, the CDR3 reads TGTGCCACCAGCAGACCCCCCCGGACAGGGGCCCTGGGGGAGGAAAAACTGTTTTTT.

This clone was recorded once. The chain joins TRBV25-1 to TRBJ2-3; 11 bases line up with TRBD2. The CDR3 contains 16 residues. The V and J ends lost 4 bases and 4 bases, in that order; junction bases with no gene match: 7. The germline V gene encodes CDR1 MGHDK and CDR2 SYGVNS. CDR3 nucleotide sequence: TGTGCCAGCAGTGGCGGAACTAGCGGGAGCGCAGATACGCAGTATTTT. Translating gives CASSGGTSGSADTQYF.

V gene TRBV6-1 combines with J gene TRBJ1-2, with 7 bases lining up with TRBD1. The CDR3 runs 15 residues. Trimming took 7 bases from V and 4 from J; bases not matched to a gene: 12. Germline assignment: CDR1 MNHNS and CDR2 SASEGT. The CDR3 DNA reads TGTGCCAGCAAGGTGACAGGGCAAGTTTCCTATGGCTACACCTTC. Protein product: CASKVTGQVSYGYTF.

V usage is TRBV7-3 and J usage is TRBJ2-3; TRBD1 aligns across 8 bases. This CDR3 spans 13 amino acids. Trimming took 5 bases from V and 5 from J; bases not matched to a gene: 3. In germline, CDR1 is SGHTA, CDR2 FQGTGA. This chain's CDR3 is CASSGTGGDTQYF. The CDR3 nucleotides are TGTGCCAGCAGCGGAACAGGGGGAGATACGCAGTATTTT.

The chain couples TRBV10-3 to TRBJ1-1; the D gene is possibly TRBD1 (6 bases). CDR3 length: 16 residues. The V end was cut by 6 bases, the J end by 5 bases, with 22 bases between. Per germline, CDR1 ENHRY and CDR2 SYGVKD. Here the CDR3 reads CAISPVYRVKETEAFF. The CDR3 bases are TGTGCCATCAGCCCCGTTTACAGGGTAAAGGAAACTGAAGCTTTCTTT.

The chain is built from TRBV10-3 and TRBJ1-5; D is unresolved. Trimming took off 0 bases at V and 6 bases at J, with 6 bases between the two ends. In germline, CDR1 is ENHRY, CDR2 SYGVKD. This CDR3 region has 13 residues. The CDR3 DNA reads TGTGCCATCAGTGAGTCGACGGGTCAGCCCCAGCATTTT. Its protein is CAISESTGQPQHF.

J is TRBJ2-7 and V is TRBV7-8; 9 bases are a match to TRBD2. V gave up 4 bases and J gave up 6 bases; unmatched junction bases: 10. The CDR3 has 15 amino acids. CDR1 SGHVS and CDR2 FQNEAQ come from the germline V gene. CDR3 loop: CASSSTTSGLFEQYF. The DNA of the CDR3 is TGTGCCAGCAGCTCGACGACTAGCGGTTTATTCGAGCAGTACTTC.

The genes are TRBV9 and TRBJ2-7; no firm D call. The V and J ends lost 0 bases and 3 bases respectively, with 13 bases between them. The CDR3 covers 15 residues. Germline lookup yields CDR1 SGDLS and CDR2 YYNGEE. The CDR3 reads CASSVAVGEVYEQYF. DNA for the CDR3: TGTGCCAGCAGCGTAGCGGTAGGAGAAGTCTACGAGCAGTACTTC.

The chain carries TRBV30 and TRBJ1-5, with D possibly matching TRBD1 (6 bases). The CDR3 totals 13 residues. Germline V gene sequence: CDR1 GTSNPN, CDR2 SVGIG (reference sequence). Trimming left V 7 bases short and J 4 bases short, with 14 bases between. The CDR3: CAFQHRENQPQHF. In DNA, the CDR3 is TGTGCCTTTCAACACAGGGAGAATCAGCCCCAGCATTTT.

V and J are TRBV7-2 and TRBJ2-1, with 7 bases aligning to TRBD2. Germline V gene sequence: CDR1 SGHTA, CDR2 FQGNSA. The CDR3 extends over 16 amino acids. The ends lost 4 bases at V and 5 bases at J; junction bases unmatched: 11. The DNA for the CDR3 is TGTGCCAGCAGCTCAGGGCGGGAGTGGGGCGACAATGAGCAGTTCTTC. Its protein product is CASSSGREWGDNEQFF. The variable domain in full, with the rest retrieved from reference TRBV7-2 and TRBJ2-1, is GAGVSQSPSNKVTEKGKDVELRCDPISGHTALYWYRQSLGQGLEFLIYFQGNSAPDKSGLPSDRFSAERTGGSVSTLTIQRTQQEDSAVYLCASSSGREWGDNEQFFGPGTRLTVL.

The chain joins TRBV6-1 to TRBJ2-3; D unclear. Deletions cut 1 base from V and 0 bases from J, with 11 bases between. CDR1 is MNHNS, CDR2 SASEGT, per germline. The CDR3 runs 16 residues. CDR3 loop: CASSEGVWSSTDTQYF. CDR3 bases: TGTGCCAGCAGTGAAGGAGTGTGGAGCAGCACAGATACGCAGTATTTT.

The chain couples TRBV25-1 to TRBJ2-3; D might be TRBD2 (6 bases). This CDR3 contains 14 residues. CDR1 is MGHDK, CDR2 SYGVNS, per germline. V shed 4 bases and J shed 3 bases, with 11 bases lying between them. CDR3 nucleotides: TGTGCCAGCAGTGGCGGGGACTCAACAGATACGCAGTATTTT. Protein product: CASSGGDSTDTQYF.

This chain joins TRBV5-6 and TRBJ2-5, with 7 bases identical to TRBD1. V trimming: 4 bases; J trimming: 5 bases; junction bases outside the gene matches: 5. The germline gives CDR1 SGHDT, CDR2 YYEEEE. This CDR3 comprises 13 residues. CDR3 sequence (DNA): TGTGCCAGCAGCACAACAGGGGTGGAGACCCAGTACTTC. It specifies CASSTTGVETQYF.

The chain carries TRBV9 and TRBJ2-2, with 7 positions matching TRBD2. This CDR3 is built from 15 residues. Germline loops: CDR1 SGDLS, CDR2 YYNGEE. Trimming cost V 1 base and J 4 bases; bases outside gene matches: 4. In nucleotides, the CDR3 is TGTGCCAGCAGCGTATTCGGCGGGAGCACCGGGGAGCTGTTTTTT. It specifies CASSVFGGSTGELFF.

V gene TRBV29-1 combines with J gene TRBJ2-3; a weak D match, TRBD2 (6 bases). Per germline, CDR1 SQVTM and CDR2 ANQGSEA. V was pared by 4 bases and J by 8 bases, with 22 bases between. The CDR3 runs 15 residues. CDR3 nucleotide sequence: TGCAGCGTTGGGGGTGCGGGACTTAGGTCGGGTACGCAGTATTTT. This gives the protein CSVGGAGLRSGTQYF.

The CDR3: CASPSSFPFTDTQYF. The CDR3 region has the DNA TGTGCCAGCCCATCTAGCTTCCCCTTCACAGATACGCAGTATTTT. This sequence joins TRBV7-9 and TRBJ2-3; D is possibly TRBD2 (5 bases). The CDR3 runs 15 residues. Germline V CDR1 and CDR2: SEHNR, FQNEAQ (reference sequence). V shed 8 bases and J shed 2 bases, with 17 bases lying between them. Using reference TRBV7-9 and TRBJ2-3 for the parts outside the CDR3, the full variable domain is DTGVSQNPRHKITKRGQNVTFRCDPISEHNRLYWYRQTLGQGPEFLTYFQNEAQLEKSRLLSDRFSAERPKGSFSTLEIQRTEQGDSAMYLCASPSSFPFTDTQYFGPGTRLTVL.

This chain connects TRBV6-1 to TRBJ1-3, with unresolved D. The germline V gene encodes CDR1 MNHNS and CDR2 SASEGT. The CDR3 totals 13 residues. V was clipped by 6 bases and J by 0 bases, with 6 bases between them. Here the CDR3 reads CASRAVSGNTIYF. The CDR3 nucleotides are TGTGCCAGCAGGGCGGTCTCTGGAAACACCATATATTTT.

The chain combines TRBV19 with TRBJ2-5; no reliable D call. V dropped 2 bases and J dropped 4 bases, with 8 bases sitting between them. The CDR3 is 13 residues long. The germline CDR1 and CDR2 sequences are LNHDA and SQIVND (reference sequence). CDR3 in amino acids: CASSISSRETQYF. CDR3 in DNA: TGTGCCAGTAGTATAAGTTCGAGAGAGACCCAGTACTTC.